The 28 T cell receptor beta chains in this list originate from one sample, sequenced in a study of blood T cells in healthy people across ages. The second PCR ran roughly 6 to 12 cycles with a sample-barcoded 5' primer and J-beta primers. In TCRdb, the 5' RACE reads were re-called with MiXCR into one record per CDR3 protein. Among hundreds of thousands of distinct CDR3 sequences, 58% were seen once, and the ten largest hold over 20%. Sequencing was carried out using blood. The receptors shown here come from a man aged 30 to 45 in good health.

The chain carries TRBV25-1 and TRBJ1-3; TRBD1 matches at 7 bases. CDR1 is MGHDK and CDR2 is SYGVNS in the germline V gene. The trim removed 4 bases at V and 8 bases at J, leaving 8 bases unmatched. This CDR3 comprises 14 residues. The CDR3 reads CASSVSRGLDTIYF. Written as DNA, the CDR3 is TGTGCCAGCAGTGTTTCCAGGGGGTTAGACACCATATATTTT.

This rearrangement joins TRBV21-1 to TRBJ2-6. TRBV21-1 is a listed pseudogene. CDR3 size: 15 residues. CDR3 sequence (DNA): TGTGCCAGCAGCTCCCAGCCGCTTGGGGCCAACGTCCTGACTTTC. Amino acids: CASSSQPLGANVLTF.

This chain connects TRBV5-5 to TRBJ2-5; 10 bases map to TRBD2. V trimming: 4 bases; J trimming: 4 bases; junction bases outside the gene matches: 7. The CDR3 spans 15 residues. Per germline, CDR1 SGHKS and CDR2 YYEKEE (reference sequence). The CDR3 sequence: CASSVSGGSAETQYF. In nucleotides, the CDR3 is TGTGCCAGCAGCGTTAGCGGGGGGAGTGCAGAGACCCAGTACTTC. The whole variable domain, remainder taken from reference TRBV5-5 and TRBJ2-5, is DAGVTQSPTHLIKTRGQQVTLRCSPISGHKSVSWYQQVLGQGPQFIFQYYEKEERGRGNFPDRFSARQFPNYSSELNVNALLLGDSALYLCASSVSGGSAETQYFGPGTRLLVL.

This clonotype was picked up one time. J is TRBJ2-3 and V is TRBV12-3 or TRBV12-4; D not certain. V shed 5 bases and J shed 1 base, with 7 bases lying between them. The CDR3 is 13 amino acids. CDR3 DNA sequence: TGTGCCAGCAGTAGACTCGGCACAGATACGCAGTATTTT. This encodes CASSRLGTDTQYF.

This clonotype has more than one count but fewer than ten. The gene calls are TRBV7-2 and TRBJ2-1; D unclear. Germline lookup yields CDR1 SGHTA and CDR2 FQGNSA. CDR3 length: 14 residues. Deletions cut 6 bases from V and 6 bases from J, with 15 bases between. CDR3 nucleotide sequence: TGTGCCAGCAGTTCTAATCCTAGTTCCAATGAGCAGTTCTTC. It yields the protein CASSSNPSSNEQFF. The complete variable domain, with remaining parts taken from reference TRBV7-2 and TRBJ2-1, reads GAGVSQSPSNKVTEKGKDVELRCDPISGHTALYWYRQSLGQGLEFLIYFQGNSAPDKSGLPSDRFSAERTGGSVSTLTIQRTQQEDSAVYLCASSSNPSSNEQFFGPGTRLTVL.

This chain uses TRBV29-1 with TRBJ1-5; possibly TRBD1 for D (6 bases). From germline, CDR1 is SQVTM and CDR2 ANQGSEA. Trimming took 4 bases from V and 4 from J, leaving 11 bases between them. This CDR3 is 13 amino acids long. This chain's CDR3 is CSVGDTPNQPQHF. CDR3 nucleotide sequence: TGCAGCGTTGGGGACACCCCTAATCAGCCCCAGCATTTT.

This CDR3 is CASSLVSIETQYF. The CDR3 nucleotides read TGTGCCAGCAGTTTAGTTTCGATAGAGACCCAGTACTTC. This chain links TRBV12-3 or TRBV12-4 with TRBJ2-5, with unresolved D. V was trimmed by 1 base and J by 4 bases, leaving 7 bases between them. This CDR3 is built from 13 residues.

This clonotype was observed once. This chain joins TRBV7-9 and TRBJ2-1, with D tentatively TRBD2 (5 bases). Germline values: CDR1 SEHNR, CDR2 FQNEAQ (reference sequence). The CDR3 has 15 amino acids. The V and J ends lost 3 bases and 5 bases respectively, with 14 bases between them. CDR3 sequence reads: CASSLSGRPNNEQFF. As DNA, the CDR3 is TGTGCCAGCAGCTTGAGCGGAAGGCCCAACAATGAGCAGTTCTTC.

This clonotype was counted a single time. V is TRBV11-2 and J is TRBJ2-6; D unclear. Germline values: CDR1 SGHAT, CDR2 FQNNGV. V was trimmed by 6 bases and J by 0 bases, leaving 9 bases between them. This CDR3 comprises 15 residues. The chain's CDR3 is CASSGVDSGANVLTF. The CDR3 DNA reads as TGTGCCAGCAGTGGAGTTGACTCTGGGGCCAACGTCCTGACTTTC.

This chain uses TRBV20-1 with TRBJ2-7; 13 nucleotides agree with TRBD2. This CDR3 spans 15 amino acids. Trimming took 8 bases from V and 6 from J; bases not matched to a gene: 13. The germline V gene has CDR1 DFQATT and CDR2 SNEGSKA (reference sequence). CDR3 amino acids: CSLPPGLAGIGEQYF. CDR3 DNA: TGCAGTTTACCGCCGGGACTAGCGGGAATAGGCGAGCAGTACTTC.

The chain is built from TRBV20-1 and TRBJ1-1; 7 bases map to TRBD1. CDR1 is DFQATT, CDR2 SNEGSKA, per germline (reference sequence). The CDR3 is 13 amino acids. The ends lost 5 bases at V and 2 bases at J; junction bases unmatched: 5. The chain's CDR3 is CSAGRDRNTEAFF. DNA of the CDR3: TGCAGTGCTGGGCGGGACAGAAACACTGAAGCTTTCTTT.

This clonotype appeared a few times. J is TRBJ1-6 and V is TRBV6-1; D is ambiguous. With 7 bases removed from V and 0 bases from J, the gap between germline ends came to 10 bases. The germline V gene encodes CDR1 MNHNS and CDR2 SASEGT. The CDR3 extends over 15 amino acids. The CDR3 sequence is CASKFGSSYNSPLHF. CDR3 nucleotides: TGTGCCAGCAAATTTGGGAGCTCCTATAATTCACCCCTCCACTTT.

The rearrangement uses TRBV15 and TRBJ2-1; no definite D call. This CDR3 is built from 16 residues. With 0 bases removed from V and 7 bases from J, the gap between germline ends came to 16 bases. Germline V gene lookup returns CDR1 LNHNV and CDR2 YYDKDF (reference sequence). CDR3 protein: CATSREIAPHINEQFF. The CDR3 DNA follows: TGTGCCACCAGCAGAGAGATAGCCCCTCACATTAATGAGCAGTTCTTC.

CDR3: CASSERPSPEAFF. The CDR3 DNA is TGCGCCAGCAGTGAGAGACCCTCGCCGGAGGCTTTCTTT. The gene calls are TRBV10-2 and TRBJ1-1, with D uncertain. Trimming left V 2 bases short and J 11 bases short, with 15 bases between. The CDR3 contains 13 residues. The germline V gene has CDR1 WSHSY and CDR2 SAAADI.

This clonotype was counted only a few times. V gene TRBV29-1 combines with J gene TRBJ1-4, with D possibly matching TRBD1 (5 bases). Germline loops: CDR1 SQVTM, CDR2 ANQGSEA. The CDR3 is 11 residues long. V was shortened by 2 bases and J by 10 bases, with 8 bases between the two germline ends. The CDR3 sequence is CSVELGGKLFF. The CDR3 DNA reads as TGCAGCGTTGAATTGGGGGGAAAACTGTTTTTT.

The chain links TRBV27 to TRBJ1-1; 12 positions match TRBD1. V dropped 5 bases and J dropped 9; count of bases not matched to a gene: 10. The CDR3 is made up of 15 amino acids. Germline V gene sequence: CDR1 MNHEY, CDR2 SMNVEV (reference sequence). CDR3 bases: TGTGCCAGCAGTCCAACACCGGGACAGGGGGCGCAAGCTTTCTTT. Translating gives CASSPTPGQGAQAFF.

V gene TRBV29-1 combines with J gene TRBJ2-7; D is unresolved. Germline V gives CDR1 SQVTM, CDR2 ANQGSEA. V lost 6 bases and J lost 5, with 11 bases in between. The CDR3 sequence is 11 residues long. This CDR3 reads CSVGKVDEQYF. CDR3 nucleotide sequence: TGCAGCGTGGGAAAAGTGGACGAGCAGTACTTC.

This clonotype showed up many times. V gene TRBV20-1 combines with J gene TRBJ2-1; D ambiguous. The length of the CDR3 is 11 residues. Germline V gives CDR1 DFQATT, CDR2 SNEGSKA (reference sequence). V lost 0 bases, J lost 10 bases, and 7 bases lay in between. This chain's CDR3 is CSARDPQEQFF. In DNA form, the CDR3 reads TGCAGTGCTAGAGATCCTCAGGAGCAGTTCTTC.

V is TRBV9 and J is TRBJ2-5; TRBD2 is a possible D gene (6 bases). Germline assignment: CDR1 SGDLS and CDR2 YYNGEE. This CDR3 has 14 amino acids. Trimming removed 2 bases at V and 5 bases at J, with 13 bases between. The CDR3: CASSVGLFSETQYF. The CDR3 bases are TGTGCCAGCAGCGTGGGACTTTTTAGTGAGACCCAGTACTTC.

The chain couples TRBV11-2 to TRBJ1-1; D ambiguous. Germline V gene lookup returns CDR1 SGHAT and CDR2 FQNNGV. The CDR3 loop spans 14 amino acids. V lost 0 bases and J 7 bases, leaving 12 bases between the germline ends. The CDR3 region is CASSLDPGSFEAFF. The CDR3 DNA reads as TGTGCCAGCAGCTTAGATCCTGGCAGCTTTGAAGCTTTCTTT.

As regards this clonotype: A read error may be the cause here, since a much bigger clone is one base away. V usage is TRBV12-3 or TRBV12-4 and J usage is TRBJ2-3; D possibly uses TRBD1 or TRBD2 (7 bases each). The CDR3 runs 14 residues. V dropped 3 bases and J dropped 13 bases, with 20 bases sitting between them. CDR3 residues: CASSFRGGADAKYF. The CDR3 coding sequence is TGTGCCAGCAGTTTCAGGGGGGGAGCAGATGCGAAGTATTTT.

CDR3 coding DNA: TGTGCCAGCAGCCAAGATCCAGGGCCACAGCTGGGCTATGGCTACACCTTC. Translating gives CASSQDPGPQLGYGYTF. V and J are TRBV4-2 and TRBJ1-2, with a possible D match to TRBD1 (5 bases). Trimming shortened V by 0 bases and J by 4 bases, and 18 bases separated the two germline ends. The V gene's germline CDR1 is LGHNA and CDR2 YNFKEQ. There are 17 residues in the CDR3.

This chain links TRBV9 with TRBJ1-2; a weak D match, TRBD1 (5 bases). V lost 3 bases and J 6 bases, leaving 15 bases between the germline ends. This CDR3 has 14 amino acids. Germline assignment: CDR1 SGDLS and CDR2 YYNGEE. The CDR3 nucleotides read TGTGCCAGCAGCGGTACCATGGGGCCCGATGGCTACACCTTC. It codes for CASSGTMGPDGYTF.

This rearrangement joins TRBV10-3 to TRBJ1-2, with no clear D. Trimming cost V 4 bases and J 7 bases, with 10 bases left between them. Germline values: CDR1 ENHRY, CDR2 SYGVKD. This CDR3 spans 12 amino acids. CDR3 DNA: TGTGCCATCAGTGCCCGGGTAGGTGGCTACACCTTC. Amino acid sequence: CAISARVGGYTF.

The rearrangement joins TRBV19 to TRBJ2-5; D gene uncertain. This CDR3 contains 13 residues. CDR1 and CDR2 from the germline V gene are LNHDA and SQIVND (reference sequence). Trimming pared 8 bases from V and 2 bases from J, leaving 12 bases between. CDR3 sequence reads: CASASGGQETQYF. In DNA form, the CDR3 reads TGTGCCAGTGCGTCGGGCGGACAAGAGACCCAGTACTTC.

The rearrangement uses TRBV3-1 and TRBJ2-7; TRBD1 might be the D (6 bases). Germline V CDR1 and CDR2: LGHDT, YNNKEL (reference sequence). Trimming pared 3 bases from V and 7 bases from J, leaving 16 bases between. The CDR3 has 14 residues. CDR3 bases: TGTGCCAGCAGCCAGCAGGGGTCCGCCGGGGAGCAGTACTTC. It specifies CASSQQGSAGEQYF.

This clonotype was found a few times. The V and J genes are TRBV13 and TRBJ2-7, with D maybe TRBD1 (6 bases). CDR3 size: 13 residues. Between the trimmed V and J ends, which lost 5 bases and 7 bases, there was a span of 15 bases. Looked up from germline, CDR1 is PRHDT and CDR2 is FYEKMQ (reference sequence). The CDR3 sequence is CASSKGHREEQYF. The DNA of the CDR3 is TGTGCCAGCAGCAAGGGACACCGAGAGGAGCAGTACTTC.

About this clonotype itself: With a much larger clone just one base away, this may be a read error. The CDR3 bases are TGTGCCACAACCCCACAGGGTGGCGGTGGCTACACCTTC. Its translation: CATTPQGGGGYTF. The chain recombines TRBV6-5 with TRBJ1-2, with D maybe TRBD1 (6 bases). V was cut by 10 bases and J by 7 bases, with 19 bases left in between. The CDR3 length is 13 residues. Germline assignment: CDR1 MNHEY and CDR2 SVGAGI.